A single sample is the source of the 21 T cell receptor beta chains below, sequenced in a study of breast tumors, draining lymph nodes, adjacent tissues. Breast cancer patients provided tissue from their axillary draining lymph nodes. Via MiXCR, TCRdb re-called the multiplex PCR reads, giving one row per CDR3 protein. The sample lists about 230,000 distinct CDR3 sequences, less than 40% occurring once. Sequencing was performed on axillary lymph node tissue. These receptors came from a female donor with breast cancer. Some clones in this sample may be carry-over from other donors' samples.

Many counts were recorded for this clonotype. CDR3 bases: TGTGCCACCAGTGTCCCGACAGGGACTGTTGGCACAGATACGCAGTATTTT. Protein product: CATSVPTGTVGTDTQYF. The V gene is TRBV24-1, the J gene TRBJ2-3; possible D gene TRBD1, 7 bases. Per the germline V gene, CDR1 is KGHDR and CDR2 is SFDVKD. This CDR3 contains 17 residues. The V end was cut by 5 bases, the J end by 1 base, with 18 bases between.

The V and J genes are TRBV7-8 and TRBJ1-5; TRBD1 might be the D (5 bases). V was pared by 1 base and J by 4 bases, with 14 bases between. This CDR3 has 16 amino acids. CDR1 and CDR2 from the germline V gene are SGHVS and FQNEAQ. CDR3 amino acids: CASSLGRTFGNQPQHF. CDR3 nucleotides: TGTGCCAGCAGCTTAGGTCGGACATTCGGTAATCAGCCCCAGCATTTT. Complete variable domain (other parts from reference TRBV7-8 and TRBJ1-5): GAGVSQSPRYKVAKRGQDVALRCDPISGHVSLFWYQQALGQGPEFLTYFQNEAQLDKSGLPSDRFFAERPEGSVSTLKIQRTQQEDSAVYLCASSLGRTFGNQPQHFGDGTRLSIL.

This clonotype has a handful of counts. A much more abundant neighbour one base away suggests this may be a read error. The rearrangement links TRBV5-1 to TRBJ1-4; D might be TRBD1 (6 bases). The length of the CDR3 is 13 residues. Germline CDR1 reads SGHRS; CDR2 reads YFSETQ. CDR3 DNA sequence: TGCGCCAGCAGTTCGGGGGGCTCTGAAAACCTGTTTTTT. Encoded protein: CASSSGGSENLFF. Complete variable domain (other parts from reference TRBV5-1 and TRBJ1-4): KAGVTQTPRYLIKTRGQQVTLSCSPISGHRSVSWYQQTPGQGLQFLFEYFSETQRNKGNFPGRFSGRQFSNSRSEMNVSTLELGDSALYLCASSSGGSENLFFGSGTQLSVL.

This clonotype occurred many times. This could be a read error, since a much larger clone is one nucleotide away. V usage is TRBV20-1 and J usage is TRBJ2-5; 9 nucleotides agree with TRBD2. CDR1 and CDR2 (germline): DFQATT, SNEGSKA (reference sequence). CDR3 size: 12 residues. CDR3 amino acids: CSAAGGQETPYF. CDR3 in DNA: TGCAGTGCCGCGGGAGGGCAAGAGACCCCGTACTTC.

The chain is built from TRBV4-2 and TRBJ2-3, with 14 bases fitting TRBD2. Trimming at V came to 6 bases and at J to 4 bases, leaving 9 bases not matched to a gene. The CDR3 has 17 amino acids. The germline CDR1 and CDR2 sequences are LGHNA and YNFKEQ. CDR3 sequence reads: CASRLLRLAGGPDTQYF. CDR3 bases: TGTGCCAGCAGACTCTTACGACTAGCGGGAGGGCCAGATACGCAGTATTTT.

The CDR3 sequence is CASIRTAGSSDTQYF. The DNA of the CDR3 is TGTGCCAGCATTCGCACGGCAGGGAGTTCAGATACGCAGTATTTT. This sequence joins TRBV2 and TRBJ2-3; D could derive from TRBD1 or TRBD2 (5 bases each). Looked up from germline, CDR1 is SNHLY and CDR2 is FYNNEI. This CDR3 is built from 15 residues. The V end lost 7 bases, the J end lost 4 bases, and 18 bases lay between the germline ends. The whole variable domain, filled in from reference TRBV2 and TRBJ2-3, reads EPEVTQTPSHQVTQMGQEVILRCVPISNHLYFYWYRQILGQKVEFLVSFYNNEISEKSEIFDDQFSVERPDGSNFTLKIRSTKLEDSAMYFCASIRTAGSSDTQYFGPGTRLTVL.

This clonotype was observed a few times. A read error may explain this, as a much larger clone is one base away. The chain couples TRBV5-5 to TRBJ2-3; 7 bases map to TRBD1. Germline V gene data show CDR1 as SGHKS and CDR2 as YYEKEE (reference sequence). V was pared by 4 bases and J by 4 bases, with 9 bases of the junction left unmatched. The CDR3 consists of 15 residues. Here the CDR3 DNA reads TGTGCCAGCAGCGGAACAGGGGCCGTCCCAGATACGCAGTATTTT. It codes for CASSGTGAVPDTQYF.

This clonotype was picked up many times. The chain recombines TRBV5-5 with TRBJ2-2, with D perhaps TRBD2 (5 bases). CDR1 SGHKS and CDR2 YYEKEE come from the germline V gene (reference sequence). The CDR3 length is 15 residues. V shed 1 base and J shed 5 bases, with 12 bases lying between them. CDR3 protein: CASSLIRGGTGELFF. The CDR3 bases are TGTGCCAGCAGCTTGATCCGGGGTGGGACCGGGGAGCTGTTTTTT.

The sample holds many counts of this clonotype. The V and J genes are TRBV14 and TRBJ1-2, with D maybe TRBD1 (5 bases). V lost 1 base, J lost 7 bases, and 16 bases lay in between. There are 15 residues in the CDR3. Germline loops: CDR1 SGHDN, CDR2 FVKESK. The CDR3 here is CASSQVGAARGGYTF. CDR3 sequence (DNA): TGTGCCAGCAGCCAAGTAGGGGCAGCGAGGGGTGGCTACACCTTC. Using reference TRBV14 and TRBJ1-2 for the parts outside the CDR3, the full variable domain is EAGVTQFPSHSVIEKGQTVTLRCDPISGHDNLYWYRRVMGKEIKFLLHFVKESKQDESGMPNNRFLAERTGGTYSTLKVQPAELEDSGVYFCASSQVGAARGGYTFGSGTRLTVV.

This clonotype came up once. The rearrangement links TRBV19 to TRBJ1-2, with 8 bases matching TRBD1. V lost 9 bases to trimming and J lost 12 bases; unmatched junction nucleotides: 15. Germline V gene lookup returns CDR1 LNHDA and CDR2 SQIVND (reference sequence). CDR3 length equals 13 residues. The CDR3, as DNA: TGTGCCAGCCGAGACAGGGGACAAGCTGGAAACACCTTC. Protein product: CASRDRGQAGNTF.

CDR3: CASSMDFTGSTDTQYF. The CDR3 DNA follows: TGTGCCAGTAGTATGGACTTTACCGGGAGTACAGATACGCAGTATTTT. The chain joins TRBV19 to TRBJ2-3; perhaps TRBD2 as D (6 bases). The CDR3 is 16 residues long. Trimming pared 3 bases from V and 3 bases from J, leaving 16 bases between. CDR1 LNHDA and CDR2 SQIVND come from the germline V gene (reference sequence).

This clonotype came up many times. The J gene is TRBJ1-2, the V gene TRBV20-1; D gene unclear. Germline CDR1 is DFQATT and CDR2 is SNEGSKA (reference sequence). The CDR3 runs to 12 residues. Trimming took 3 bases from V and 2 from J, leaving 7 bases between them. CDR3 nucleotide sequence: TGCAGTGCTAGGGGCCAGAACTATGGCTACACCTTC. This codes for CSARGQNYGYTF.

This chain joins TRBV2 and TRBJ1-4; no clear D gene. Germline-derived CDR1 and CDR2 are SNHLY and FYNNEI. V was trimmed by 6 bases and J by 13 bases, leaving 3 bases between them. CDR3 length equals 8 residues. The CDR3, as DNA: TGTGCCAGCAGACGACTGTTTTTT. Encoded protein: CASRRLFF.

The chain carries TRBV29-1 and TRBJ1-1, with TRBD1 identical over 7 bases. CDR1 is SQVTM, CDR2 ANQGSEA, per germline. V lost 3 bases to trimming and J lost 5 bases; unmatched junction nucleotides: 9. The CDR3 is 14 residues long. In DNA form, the CDR3 reads TGCAGCGTTGATCGGCAGGGGGTTTGGACTGAAGCTTTCTTT. Translated, it gives CSVDRQGVWTEAFF. Full variable domain (outside the CDR3, taken from reference TRBV29-1 and TRBJ1-1): SAVISQKPSRDICQRGTSLTIQCQVDSQVTMMFWYRQQPGQSLTLIATANQGSEATYESGFVIDKFPISRPNLTFSTLTVSNMSPEDSSIYLCSVDRQGVWTEAFFGQGTRLTVV.

This clonotype was found many times. The gene calls are TRBV3-1 and TRBJ2-5, with TRBD2 matching 10 bases. CDR3 length: 14 amino acids. CDR1 and CDR2 (germline): LGHDT, YNNKEL (reference sequence). The V and J ends lost 4 bases and 4 bases, in that order; junction bases with no gene match: 3. The CDR3 loop reads CASSPSGSIETQYF. DNA for the CDR3: TGTGCCAGCAGCCCTAGCGGGAGTATAGAGACCCAGTACTTC.

This clonotype was observed at least ten times. The chain has TRBV2 and TRBJ1-4; the D gene is possibly TRBD1 (5 bases). V lost 0 bases and J lost 7, with 12 bases in between. The CDR3 is 15 residues long. CDR1 and CDR2 (germline): SNHLY, FYNNEI. CDR3 DNA sequence: TGTGCCAGCAGTGAAGCGCCAGGTGGGGGTGAAAAACTGTTTTTT. Protein product: CASSEAPGGGEKLFF.

For this clonotype: The CDR3 does not end in the conserved phenylalanine or tryptophan, so this is likely a read error. Because the CDR3's place on the DNA is in doubt, the DNA is left out and the CDR3 is given as listed by TCRdb. The genes are TRBV5-8 and TRBJ2-2; the DNA was not compared with TRBD2, the D call given in the table. Looked up from germline, CDR1 is SGHTS and CDR2 is YDEGEE. The CDR3 spans 8 residues, counting both ends. CDR3 sequence reads: CASSPGTS.

This clonotype was observed many times. Relative to the germline gene, one junction end is altered; a read error may explain this. The chain employs TRBV7-2 and TRBJ2-7; 9 bases fit TRBD2. The CDR3 runs 15 residues. Germline CDR1 SGHTA, CDR2 FQGNSA. CDR3 DNA sequence: TGTGCCTGCAGAGGAGGGCGGGAGGGGGCCTACGAGCAGTACTTC. This encodes CACRGGREGAYEQYF.

This clonotype was seen a few times. J is TRBJ1-1 and V is TRBV19; TRBD1 matches 10 bases. Looked up from germline, CDR1 is LNHDA and CDR2 is SQIVND (reference sequence). Unmatched junction bases numbered 3, after V lost 3 bases and J lost 5 bases. The length of the CDR3 is 14 residues. CDR3 DNA sequence: TGTGCCAGTAGTATGGGACAGGGGTGGACTGAAGCTTTCTTT. It codes for CASSMGQGWTEAFF.

The V gene is TRBV6-5, the J gene TRBJ1-2, with a tentative D call TRBD1 (6 bases). Germline-derived CDR1 and CDR2 are MNHEY and SVGAGI. The CDR3 extends over 16 amino acids. V was shortened by 6 bases and J by 7 bases, with 24 bases between the two germline ends. CDR3 in DNA: TGTGCCAGCAGCCGCGAGTTCCGGGCAGGGGTGTCTGGCTACACCTTC. Translation: CASSREFRAGVSGYTF.

This clonotype came up many times. The chain carries TRBV3-1 and TRBJ1-3; TRBD1 might be the D (5 bases). In germline, CDR1 is LGHDT, CDR2 YNNKEL (reference sequence). V lost 5 bases to trimming and J lost 0 bases, with 14 bases between them. There are 16 residues in the CDR3. CDR3 DNA: TGTGCCAGCAGCAGGGGTCGGGAGAGCTCTGGAAACACCATATATTTT. This encodes CASSRGRESSGNTIYF.